The 11 T cell receptor beta chains given below trace back to one sample, sequenced in a study of T cells in Graves' hyperthyroidism and ophthalmopathy. The TCR beta CDR3 regions underwent amplification using RNA transcripts as the source. Using the HTBI primer set, a first-round RT-PCR was run on the TCR CDR3. TCRdb reprocessed the multiplex PCR reads with MiXCR, giving one entry per CDR3 protein. This sample carries about 360,000 distinct CDR3 sequences, 15% to 20% of them seen once, and the ten largest clones take around 3.6%. The material sequenced was blood. The receptors shown here come from a woman aged 18-29 years with Graves' hyperthyroidism.

This clonotype has at least ten counts. J is TRBJ1-1 and V is TRBV7-2; D is unclear. This CDR3 has 15 amino acids. The V and J ends lost 1 base and 5 bases respectively, with 14 bases between them. Germline V gene lookup returns CDR1 SGHTA and CDR2 FQGNSA. The chain's CDR3 is CASSLVPLWVTEAFF. Written as DNA, the CDR3 is TGTGCCAGCAGCTTAGTCCCATTATGGGTAACTGAAGCTTTCTTT.

There are many counts of this clonotype. The V gene is TRBV6-2 or TRBV6-3, the J gene TRBJ2-5, with 9 positions matching TRBD2. Trimming at V came to 4 bases and at J to 5 bases, leaving 14 bases not matched to a gene. The CDR3 loop spans 17 amino acids. Germline V CDR1 and CDR2: MNHEY, SVGEGT. This CDR3 is CASSLNSAGGPSETQYF. In DNA, the CDR3 is TGTGCCAGCAGTTTAAACAGCGCGGGGGGGCCTTCGGAGACCCAGTACTTC.

This chain joins TRBV28 and TRBJ2-7, with 8 bases aligning to TRBD2. The germline CDR1 and CDR2 sequences are MDHEN and SYDVKM. Losses at the gene ends were 8 bases for V and 5 bases for J; bases not matched to a gene: 14. The CDR3 runs 15 residues. CDR3 protein: CASRGGSGTRDEQYF. The CDR3 nucleotides are TGTGCCAGCCGGGGGGGCTCCGGGACTCGAGACGAGCAGTACTTC.

This clonotype has at least ten counts. V usage is TRBV18 and J usage is TRBJ1-5; D uncertain. The CDR3 has 14 amino acids. Per germline, CDR1 KGHSH and CDR2 LQKENI. Trimming removed 1 base at V and 0 bases at J, with 4 bases between. Here the CDR3 DNA reads TGTGCCAGCTCACCACAGAATAGCAATCAGCCCCAGCATTTT. Its protein is CASSPQNSNQPQHF.

This clonotype came up many times. The rearrangement links TRBV6-2 or TRBV6-3 to TRBJ1-6; D possibly corresponds to TRBD1 (5 bases). The germline V and J ends were trimmed by 6 bases and 5 bases, with 8 bases remaining between them. The CDR3 consists of 13 residues. Germline V gene data show CDR1 as MNHEY and CDR2 as SVGEGT. CDR3 residues: CASSGHNNSPLHF. CDR3 nucleotide sequence: TGTGCCAGCAGCGGACACAATAATTCACCCCTCCACTTT.

The V and J genes are TRBV6-1 and TRBJ2-7; either TRBD1 or TRBD2 may fit D (5 bases each). Trimming removed 6 bases at V and 7 bases at J, with 16 bases between. Germline-derived CDR1 and CDR2 are MNHNS and SASEGT. The CDR3 contains 13 residues. CDR3 DNA sequence: TGTGCCAGCAGCGCCGATCCGAGGGGAGAGCAGTACTTC. Amino acid sequence: CASSADPRGEQYF.

This clonotype was found a few times. V is TRBV28 and J is TRBJ1-2; D gene unclear. Germline loops: CDR1 MDHEN, CDR2 SYDVKM. The CDR3 is 13 amino acids. The ends were cut back, 6 bases at V and 12 bases at J, with 20 bases in the middle. CDR3 protein: CASSSRLTLLNTF. The CDR3 region has the DNA TGTGCCAGCAGCTCGCGACTAACCCTTCTTAACACCTTC.

As concerns this clonotype: A much larger clone sits a single nucleotide away, making a read error possible. The V gene is TRBV2, the J gene TRBJ2-5, with D perhaps TRBD2 (6 bases). CDR1 is SNHLY and CDR2 is FYNNEI in the germline V gene. The CDR3 has 15 residues. The CDR3 sequence is CTSKSSRGLQETQYF. CDR3 in DNA: TGTACCAGCAAATCTAGTCGGGGACTCCAAGAGACCCAGTACTTC.

Ten or more counts support this clonotype. The V gene is TRBV12-3 or TRBV12-4, the J gene TRBJ2-7, with D perhaps given as TRBD1 or TRBD2 (5 bases each). Trimming stripped 4 bases from V and 0 bases from J, with 13 bases between. The CDR3 spans 15 residues. DNA of the CDR3: TGTGCCAGCAGTTCGGCCGGGGCGGGCTCCTACGAGCAGTACTTC. Translated: CASSSAGAGSYEQYF.

Ten or more counts support this clonotype. The gene calls are TRBV4-1 and TRBJ1-5; a weak D match, TRBD1 (5 bases). V shed 2 bases and J shed 1 base, with 12 bases lying between them. Looked up from germline, CDR1 is MGHRA and CDR2 is YSYEKL. This CDR3 is built from 16 residues. CDR3 residues: CASSQPGRKSNQPQHF. Here the CDR3 DNA reads TGCGCCAGCAGCCAACCGGGACGGAAGAGCAATCAGCCCCAGCATTTT.

In this sample, this clonotype turned up many times. Being one base from a much bigger clone, this may be a read error. The DNA for the CDR3 is TGTGCCAGCAGTGTAGAGCAAGAGACCCAGTACTTC. Protein product: CASSVEQETQYF. This rearrangement joins TRBV2 to TRBJ2-5; D is undetermined. CDR3 length: 12 amino acids. Trimming cost V 4 bases and J 2 bases, with 5 bases left between them. Germline values: CDR1 SNHLY, CDR2 FYNNEI.